The present T cell receptor beta chain was sequenced within a study of identical twins. General observations from the study: Recombination models fit unrelated individuals' TCR alpha sharing but underestimated twins'. Partial confounding of zero-insertion analyses by invariant MAIT and iNKT cells was possible.

The trim removed 4 bases at V and 0 bases at J, leaving 5 bases unmatched. The CDR3 is 16 residues long. Looked up from germline, CDR1 is LGHDT and CDR2 is YNNKEL (reference sequence). A word on this clonotype: Its antigen is not known.

TCRdb reprocessed the 5' RACE reads via MiXCR and lists one record per CDR3 protein. The sample gives hundreds of thousands of distinct CDR3 sequences, 7% to 7.5% of which show up once; 1.6% is in the top ten. Separately, the same data were catalogued under a study of yellow fever vaccine responses in identical twins. As reported in that work: Twins' T cell vaccine responses reportedly looked partly convergent, partly personalized.

The specimen was PBMCs. The origin of this receptor is a woman under 30 in good health. V gene TRBV3-1 combines with J gene TRBJ2-3; 9 nucleotides match TRBD1. The CDR3 DNA sequence: TGTGCCAGCAGCCCCCTCGGACAGGGGAGCACAGATACGCAGTATTTT. Amino acid sequence: CASSPLGQGSTDTQYF.